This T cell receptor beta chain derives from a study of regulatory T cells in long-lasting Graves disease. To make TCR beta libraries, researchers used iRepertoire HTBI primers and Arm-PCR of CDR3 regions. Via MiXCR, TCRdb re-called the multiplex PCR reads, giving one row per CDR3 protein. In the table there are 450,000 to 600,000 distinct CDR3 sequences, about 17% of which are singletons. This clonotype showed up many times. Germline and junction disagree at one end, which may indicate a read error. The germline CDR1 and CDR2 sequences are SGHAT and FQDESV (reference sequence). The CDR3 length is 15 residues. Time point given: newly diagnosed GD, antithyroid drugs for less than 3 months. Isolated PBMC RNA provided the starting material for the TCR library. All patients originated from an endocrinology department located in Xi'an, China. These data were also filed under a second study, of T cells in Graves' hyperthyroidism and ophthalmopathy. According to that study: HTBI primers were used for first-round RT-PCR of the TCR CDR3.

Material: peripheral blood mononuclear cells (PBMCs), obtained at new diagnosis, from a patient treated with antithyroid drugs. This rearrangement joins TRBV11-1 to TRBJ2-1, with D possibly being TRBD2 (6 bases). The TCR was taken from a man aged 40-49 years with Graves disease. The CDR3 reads CASSLRRESYNEQSF. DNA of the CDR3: TGTGCCAGCAGCTTAAGGCGGGAATCCTACAATGAGCAGTCCTTC.